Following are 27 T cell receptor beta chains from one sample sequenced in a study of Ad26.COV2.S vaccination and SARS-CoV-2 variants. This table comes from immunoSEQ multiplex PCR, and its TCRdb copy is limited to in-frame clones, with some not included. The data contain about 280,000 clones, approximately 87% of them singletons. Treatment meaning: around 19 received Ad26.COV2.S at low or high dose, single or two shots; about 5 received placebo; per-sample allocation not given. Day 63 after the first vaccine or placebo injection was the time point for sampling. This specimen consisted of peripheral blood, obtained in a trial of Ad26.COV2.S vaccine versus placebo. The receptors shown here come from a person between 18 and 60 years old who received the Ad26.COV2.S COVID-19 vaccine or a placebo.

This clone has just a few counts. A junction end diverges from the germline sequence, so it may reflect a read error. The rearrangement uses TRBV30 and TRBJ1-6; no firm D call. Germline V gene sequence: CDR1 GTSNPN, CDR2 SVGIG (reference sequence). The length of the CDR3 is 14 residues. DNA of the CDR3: TGCGCGGTGACGGGGAGCTCCTATAATTCACCCCTCCACTTT. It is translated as CAVTGSSYNSPLHF.

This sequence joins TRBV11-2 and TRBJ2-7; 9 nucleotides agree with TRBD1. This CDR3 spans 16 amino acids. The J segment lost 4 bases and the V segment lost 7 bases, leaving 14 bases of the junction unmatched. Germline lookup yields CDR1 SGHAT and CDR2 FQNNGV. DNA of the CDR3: TGTGCCAGCACACTAGAGGGGGCCGGGACAGGGTACGAGCAGTACTTC. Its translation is CASTLEGAGTGYEQYF.

Here the CDR3 reads CASSEARGTSGFYEQYF. In DNA form, the CDR3 reads TGTGCCAGCAGTGAAGCTCGAGGGACTAGCGGATTCTACGAGCAGTACTTC. The gene calls are TRBV6-1 and TRBJ2-7, with TRBD2 matching over 11 bases. This CDR3 is 17 amino acids long. The V and J ends lost 0 bases and 3 bases, in that order; junction bases with no gene match: 7. The germline CDR1 and CDR2 sequences are MNHNS and SASEGT.

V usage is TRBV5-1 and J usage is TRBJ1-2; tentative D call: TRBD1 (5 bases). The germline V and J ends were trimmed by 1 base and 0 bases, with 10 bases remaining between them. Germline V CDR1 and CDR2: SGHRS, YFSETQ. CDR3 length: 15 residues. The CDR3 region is CASSLTGPPNYGYTF. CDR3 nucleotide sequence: TGCGCCAGCAGCTTGACAGGACCACCTAACTATGGCTACACCTTC.

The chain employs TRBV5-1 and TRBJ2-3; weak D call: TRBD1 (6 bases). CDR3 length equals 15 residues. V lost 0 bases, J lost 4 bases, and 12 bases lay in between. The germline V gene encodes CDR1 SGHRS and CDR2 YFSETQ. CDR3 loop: CASSLGGQGPDTQYF. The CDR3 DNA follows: TGCGCCAGCAGCTTGGGCGGCCAGGGGCCAGATACGCAGTATTTT.

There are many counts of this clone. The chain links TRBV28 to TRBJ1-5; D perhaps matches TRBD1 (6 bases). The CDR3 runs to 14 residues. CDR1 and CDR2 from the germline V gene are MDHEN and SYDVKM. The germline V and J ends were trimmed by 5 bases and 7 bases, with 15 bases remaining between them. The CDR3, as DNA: TGTGCCAGCAGTACCAACAGGGACTCGCAGCCCCAGCATTTT. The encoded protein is CASSTNRDSQPQHF.

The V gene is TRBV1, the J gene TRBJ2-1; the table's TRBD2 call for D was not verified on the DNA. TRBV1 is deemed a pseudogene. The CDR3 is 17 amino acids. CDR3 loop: CTSSQATRNISYNEQFF. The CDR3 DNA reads TGCACCAGCAGCCAAGCCACTAGAAACATTTCCTACAATGAGCAGTTCTTC.

The CDR3 region has the DNA TGCGCCAGCAGCCCAAACCCGGGGGGGGTGGAGACCCAGTACTTC. It encodes CASSPNPGGVETQYF. This chain connects TRBV5-1 to TRBJ2-5; 8 bases are a match to TRBD2. The CDR3 is 15 amino acids. CDR1 and CDR2 (germline): SGHRS, YFSETQ. J lost 5 bases, V lost 4 bases, and 10 bases had no gene match.

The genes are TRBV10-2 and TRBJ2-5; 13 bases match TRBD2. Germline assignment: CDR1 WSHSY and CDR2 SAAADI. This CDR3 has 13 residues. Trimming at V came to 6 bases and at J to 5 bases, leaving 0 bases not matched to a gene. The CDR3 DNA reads TGCGCCAGCAGACTAGCGGGAGGGGAGACCCAGTACTTC. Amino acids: CASRLAGGETQYF.

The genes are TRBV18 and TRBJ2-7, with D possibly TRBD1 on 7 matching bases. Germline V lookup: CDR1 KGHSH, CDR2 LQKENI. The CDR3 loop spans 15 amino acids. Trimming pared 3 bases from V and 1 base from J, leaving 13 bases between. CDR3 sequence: CASSPRQGGSYEQYF. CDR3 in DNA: TGTGCCAGCTCACCCAGACAGGGAGGATCCTACGAGCAGTACTTC.

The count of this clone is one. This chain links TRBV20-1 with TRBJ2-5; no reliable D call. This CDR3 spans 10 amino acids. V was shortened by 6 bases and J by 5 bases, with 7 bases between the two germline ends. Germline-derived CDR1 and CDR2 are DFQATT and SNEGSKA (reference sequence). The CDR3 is CSALRETQYF. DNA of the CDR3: TGCAGTGCCCTACGGGAGACCCAGTACTTC.

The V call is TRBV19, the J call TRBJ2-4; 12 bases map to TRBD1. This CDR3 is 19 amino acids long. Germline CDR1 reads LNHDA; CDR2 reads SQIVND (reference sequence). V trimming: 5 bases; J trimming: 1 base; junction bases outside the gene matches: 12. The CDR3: CASSAPGQGAPVAKNIQYF. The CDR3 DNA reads TGTGCCAGTAGTGCGCCGGGACAGGGGGCGCCGGTTGCCAAAAACATTCAGTACTTC.

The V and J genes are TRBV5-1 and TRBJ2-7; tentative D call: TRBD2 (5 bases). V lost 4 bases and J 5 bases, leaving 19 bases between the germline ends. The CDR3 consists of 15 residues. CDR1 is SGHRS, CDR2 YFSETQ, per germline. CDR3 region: CASSPRAVSGHEQYF. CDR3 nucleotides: TGCGCCAGCAGCCCGAGGGCAGTTTCCGGGCACGAGCAGTACTTC.

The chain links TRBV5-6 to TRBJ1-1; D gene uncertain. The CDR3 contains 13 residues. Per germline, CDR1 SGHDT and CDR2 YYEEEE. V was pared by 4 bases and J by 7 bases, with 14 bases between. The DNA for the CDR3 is TGTGCCAGCAGCCCCACGACTCGAGGTGAAGCTTTCTTT. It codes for CASSPTTRGEAFF.

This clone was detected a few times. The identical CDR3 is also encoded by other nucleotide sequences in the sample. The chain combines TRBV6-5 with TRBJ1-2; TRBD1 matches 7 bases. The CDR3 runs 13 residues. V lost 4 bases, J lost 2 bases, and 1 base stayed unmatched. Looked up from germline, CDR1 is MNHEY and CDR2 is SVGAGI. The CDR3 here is CASSLDRNYGYTF. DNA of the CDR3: TGTGCCAGCAGTTTGGACAGGAACTATGGCTACACCTTC.

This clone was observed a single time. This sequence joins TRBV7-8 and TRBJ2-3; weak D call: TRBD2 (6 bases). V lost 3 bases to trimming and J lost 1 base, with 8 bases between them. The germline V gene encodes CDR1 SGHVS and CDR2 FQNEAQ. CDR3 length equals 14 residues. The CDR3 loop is CASSFSGGTDTQYF. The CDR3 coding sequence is TGTGCCAGCAGCTTTAGCGGTGGCACAGATACGCAGTATTTT.

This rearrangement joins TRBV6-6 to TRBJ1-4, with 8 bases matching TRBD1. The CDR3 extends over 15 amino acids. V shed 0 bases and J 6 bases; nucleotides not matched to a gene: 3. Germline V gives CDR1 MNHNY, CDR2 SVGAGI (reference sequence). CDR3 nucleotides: TGTGCCAGCAGTTACTCTGCAGGGGGCTATGAAAAACTGTTTTTT. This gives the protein CASSYSAGGYEKLFF.

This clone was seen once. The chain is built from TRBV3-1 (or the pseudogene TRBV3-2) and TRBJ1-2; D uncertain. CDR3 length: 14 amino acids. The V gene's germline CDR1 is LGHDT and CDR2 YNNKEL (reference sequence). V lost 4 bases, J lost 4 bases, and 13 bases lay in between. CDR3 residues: CASSPKPGGYGYTF. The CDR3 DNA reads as TGTGCCAGCAGCCCCAAGCCGGGAGGCTATGGCTACACCTTC.

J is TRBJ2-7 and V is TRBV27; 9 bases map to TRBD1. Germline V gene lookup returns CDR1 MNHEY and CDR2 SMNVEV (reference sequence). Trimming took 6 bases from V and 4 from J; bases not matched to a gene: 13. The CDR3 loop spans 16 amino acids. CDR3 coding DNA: TGTGCCAGCAGAACCCGATTGGGGGGACAGGGATACGAGCAGTACTTC. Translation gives CASRTRLGGQGYEQYF.

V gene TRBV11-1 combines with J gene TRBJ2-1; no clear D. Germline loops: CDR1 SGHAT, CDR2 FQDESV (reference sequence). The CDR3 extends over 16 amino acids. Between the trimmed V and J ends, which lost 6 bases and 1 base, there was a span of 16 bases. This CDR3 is CASSFRGSLSYNEQFF. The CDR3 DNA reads TGTGCCAGCAGTTTCCGAGGTAGTTTGTCCTACAATGAGCAGTTCTTC.

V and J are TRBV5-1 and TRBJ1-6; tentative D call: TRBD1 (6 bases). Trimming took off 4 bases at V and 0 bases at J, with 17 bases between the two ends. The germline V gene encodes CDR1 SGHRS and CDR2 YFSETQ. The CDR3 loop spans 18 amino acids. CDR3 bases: TGCGCCAGCAGCCCTTCACAGGGTCTCAGCTCCTATAATTCACCCCTCCACTTT. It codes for CASSPSQGLSSYNSPLHF.

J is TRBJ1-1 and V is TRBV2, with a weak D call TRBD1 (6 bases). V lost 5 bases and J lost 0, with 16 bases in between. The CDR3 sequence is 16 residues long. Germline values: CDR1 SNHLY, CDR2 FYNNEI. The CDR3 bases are TGTGCCAGCAGTTCAACCCATGGGGGCCTGAACACTGAAGCTTTCTTT. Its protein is CASSSTHGGLNTEAFF.

The CDR3 reads CAISESNDQRLAGGTDTQYF. The DNA for the CDR3 is TGTGCCATCAGTGAGTCTAACGACCAACGACTAGCGGGAGGGACAGATACGCAGTATTTT. The chain has TRBV10-3 and TRBJ2-3; TRBD2 matches 14 bases. Trimming took 0 bases from V and 3 from J; bases not matched to a gene: 11. CDR1 is ENHRY, CDR2 SYGVKD, per germline. This CDR3 is 20 amino acids long.

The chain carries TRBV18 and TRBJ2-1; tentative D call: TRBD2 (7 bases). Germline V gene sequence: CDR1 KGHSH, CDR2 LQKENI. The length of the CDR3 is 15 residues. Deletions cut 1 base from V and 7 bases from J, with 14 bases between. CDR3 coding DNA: TGTGCCAGCTCACCACAGGGGGAGGGCATAAATGAGCAGTTCTTC. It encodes CASSPQGEGINEQFF.

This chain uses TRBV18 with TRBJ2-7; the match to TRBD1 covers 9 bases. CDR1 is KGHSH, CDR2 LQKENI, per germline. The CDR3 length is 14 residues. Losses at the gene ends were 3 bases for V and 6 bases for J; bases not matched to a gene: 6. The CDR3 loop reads CASSPGQGIREQYF. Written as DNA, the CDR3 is TGTGCCAGCTCACCGGGACAGGGCATCCGCGAGCAGTACTTC.

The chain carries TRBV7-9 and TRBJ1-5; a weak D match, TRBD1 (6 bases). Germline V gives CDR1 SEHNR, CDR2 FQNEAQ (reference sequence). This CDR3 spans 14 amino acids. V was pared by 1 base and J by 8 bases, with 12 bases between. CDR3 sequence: CASSLGQGNKPQHF. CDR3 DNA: TGTGCCAGCAGCTTAGGTCAGGGGAATAAGCCCCAGCATTTT.

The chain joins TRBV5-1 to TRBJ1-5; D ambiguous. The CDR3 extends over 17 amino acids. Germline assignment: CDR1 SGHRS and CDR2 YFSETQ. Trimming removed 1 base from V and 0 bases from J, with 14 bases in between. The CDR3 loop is CASSLMPGRNSNQPQHF. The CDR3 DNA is TGCGCCAGCAGCTTGATGCCCGGACGAAATAGCAATCAGCCCCAGCATTTT.